The clone carrying this T cell receptor (beta chain) was seen many times. What it binds is unknown. These data come from a study of radiation and T cells in renal cell carcinoma. On the study more broadly: Nephrectomy followed 15 Gy stereotactic body radiation by 4 weeks.

Study outcomes and limitations: No pretreatment tumor biopsies were available for baseline clonotypes. Top tumor clonotypes rose in blood 2 weeks post-radiation, then contracted.

Time point described: blood 2 weeks post-SBRT. The treatment here: 15 Gy SBRT to primary tumor, nephrectomy 4 weeks later. Produced via immunoSEQ multiplex PCR; TCRdb's table is partial and in-frame only. This sample carries around 76,000 clones, 82% of them seen once, and the ten largest clones take around 5.5%. The CDR3 runs to 16 residues. CDR1 SGHRS and CDR2 YFSETQ come from the germline V gene. V lost 0 bases and J lost 5; bases outside the gene matches: 5. This receptor was taken from a man aged 55 to 70 with renal cell carcinoma. Sequencing used blood, obtained from a patient whose treatment included radiotherapy and nephrectomy. This sequence joins TRBV5-1 and TRBJ2-2, with 9 bases identical to TRBD1. The CDR3 is CASSLDGTGRTGELFF. As DNA, the CDR3 is TGCGCCAGCAGCTTGGATGGGACAGGGCGTACCGGGGAGCTGTTTTTT.